This TCR beta chain was sequenced for a study of T cell repertoires in cytomegalovirus infection. Using its own MiXCR run on the reads, TCRdb lists one record per CDR3 protein. The sample lists a few hundred thousand distinct CDR3 sequences, about 30% occurring once. The CDR3 is made up of 13 amino acids. V was clipped by 2 bases and J by 4 bases, with 8 bases between them. CDR1 and CDR2 from the germline V gene are SGHTA and FQGNSA. The source material was PBMCs. The receptor was isolated from a human donor in good health (CMV status not recorded). Some clones in this sample may be carry-over from other donors' samples. The V call is TRBV7-2, the J call TRBJ1-1, with D hard to call. CDR3 DNA sequence: TGTGCCAGCAGCTTACGAATGATCACTGAAGCTTTCTTT. Protein: CASSLRMITEAFF.